This T cell receptor beta chain is drawn from a study of tumor-infiltrating lymphocytes in primary liver carcinoma. Across the study: There were tumors of stage T1-T3 N0M0, each 4.2 to 10 cm across. Points from the study as a whole: Between tumor regions, pairs overlapped more than tumor-adjacent and tumor-blood pairs did. Against blood, tumors held a significantly higher top-250-clone fraction (p = 0.039).

Worth noting for this clonotype: Antigen: not known. A junction boundary mismatches the germline segment, possibly from a read error.

Starting material of 450 to 500 ng total RNA yielded TCR beta cDNA via a constant-region primer. Investigators got TCR beta libraries out of three nested multiplex PCR rounds, done with slightly modified ARM-PCR. A C-beta reverse primer and TRBV1-TRBV30 forward primers served in each of the first two PCR rounds, at 10 cycles apiece. Each CDR3 protein is one row after TCRdb ran MiXCR on the multiplex PCR reads. The table records fewer than 200,000 distinct CDR3 sequences, roughly 80% of them present only once. The V gene's germline CDR1 is MGHRA and CDR2 YSYEKL. The CDR3 has 10 residues. Investigators took RNA and DNA out together from about 19-30 mg of unsorted bulk tissue.

This receptor was taken from a middle-aged man with primary liver carcinoma and hepatitis B virus infection. This chain connects TRBV4-1 to TRBJ2-1; D uncertain. The source material was tumor tissue from primary liver carcinoma. The CDR3 DNA reads as TGCGCCATCAGCGCGGATCAGCAGTTCTTC. This sequence encodes CAISADQQFF.